The 23 T cell receptor beta chains given below trace back to one sample, sequenced in a study of T cell changes during pregnancy in multiple sclerosis. Sequencing was performed with immunoSEQ multiplex PCR; in TCRdb, only in-frame clones are kept and a portion is missing. This sample has around 80,000 clones, with around 92% found just once. Source: peripheral blood, taken before pregnancy. The origin of the receptors is a female donor with multiple sclerosis, enrolled in a pregnancy study.

V and J are TRBV10-3 and TRBJ1-2; TRBD1 might be the D (5 bases). This CDR3 is 13 amino acids long. The germline V and J ends were trimmed by 4 bases and 2 bases, with 8 bases remaining between them. CDR1 is ENHRY, CDR2 SYGVKD, per germline. The CDR3 loop is CAISAQGNYGYTF. Written as DNA, the CDR3 is TGTGCCATCAGTGCTCAGGGAAACTATGGCTACACCTTC.

V gene TRBV5-4 combines with J gene TRBJ1-3; weak D call: TRBD1 (5 bases). With 0 bases removed from V and 3 bases from J, the gap between germline ends came to 10 bases. There are 15 residues in the CDR3. Germline CDR1 SGHNT, CDR2 YYREEE (reference sequence). In DNA, the CDR3 is TGTGCCAGCAGCTTGGCCGGGGGATATGGAAACACCATATATTTT. Encoded protein: CASSLAGGYGNTIYF.

The chain combines TRBV6-6 with TRBJ1-1, with 9 nucleotides matching TRBD1. J gave up 3 bases and V 3 bases, and 2 bases lay outside the gene matches. Germline V gene lookup returns CDR1 MNHNY and CDR2 SVGAGI (reference sequence). The CDR3 is 14 amino acids. CDR3 residues: CASSYRQGDTEAFF. DNA of the CDR3: TGTGCCAGCAGTTATAGACAGGGGGACACTGAAGCTTTCTTT.

The rearrangement uses TRBV10-3 and TRBJ2-3; unclear D gene. The germline gives CDR1 ENHRY, CDR2 SYGVKD. Trimming removed 3 bases from V and 2 bases from J, with 3 bases in between. This CDR3 comprises 12 residues. As DNA, the CDR3 is TGTGCCATCAGTGACCACACAGATACGCAGTATTTT. Translation gives CAISDHTDTQYF.

V gene TRBV9 combines with J gene TRBJ2-3, with 8 positions matching TRBD2. The CDR3 is made up of 19 amino acids. Trimming removed 4 bases from V and 1 base from J; junction bases left unmatched: 17. The germline gives CDR1 SGDLS, CDR2 YYNGEE. The CDR3 reads CASSPQTVTQAGGTDTQYF. CDR3 bases: TGTGCCAGCAGCCCCCAGACCGTAACCCAAGCGGGAGGCACAGATACGCAGTATTTT.

V and J are TRBV25-1 and TRBJ1-2; 10 bases map to TRBD1. Germline trimming cut 3 bases from V and 4 bases from J; bases unmatched to any gene: 5. Germline values: CDR1 MGHDK, CDR2 SYGVNS. The CDR3 is 15 residues long. This CDR3 reads CASSDWTGGLYGYTF. The DNA of the CDR3 is TGTGCCAGCAGTGATTGGACAGGGGGACTCTATGGCTACACCTTC.

This sequence joins TRBV6-6 and TRBJ2-5; perhaps TRBD1 as D (5 bases). The CDR3 runs 11 residues. The germline V and J ends were trimmed by 8 bases and 5 bases, with 9 bases remaining between them. Germline-derived CDR1 and CDR2 are MNHNY and SVGAGI (reference sequence). The CDR3 sequence: CASEKGETQYF. The CDR3 nucleotides are TGTGCCAGCGAAAAGGGGGAGACCCAGTACTTC.

The rearrangement links TRBV27 to TRBJ2-7, with D perhaps matching TRBD1 (5 bases). CDR1 and CDR2 from the germline V gene are MNHEY and SMNVEV (reference sequence). Trimming took 1 base from V and 5 from J, leaving 12 bases between them. The CDR3 totals 14 residues. The DNA of the CDR3 is TGTGCCAGCAGTTTATACCCAAGGGGTGACGAGCAGTACTTC. Protein product: CASSLYPRGDEQYF.

The CDR3 DNA reads TGTGCCACCAGCAATCCGGGACAGGGGATCAATCAGCCCCAGCATTTT. This translates into CATSNPGQGINQPQHF. This chain joins TRBV15 and TRBJ1-5; 10 bases are a match to TRBD1. Germline V gene data show CDR1 as LNHNV and CDR2 as YYDKDF (reference sequence). V trimming: 4 bases; J trimming: 3 bases; junction bases outside the gene matches: 6. This CDR3 has 16 residues. Full variable domain (missing parts from reference TRBV15 and TRBJ1-5): DAMVIQNPRYQVTQFGKPVTLSCSQTLNHNVMYWYQQKSSQAPKLLFHYYDKDFNNEADTPDNFQSRRPNTSFCFLDIRSPGLGDTAMYLCATSNPGQGINQPQHFGDGTRLSIL.

The chain couples TRBV27 to TRBJ2-2; 8 nucleotides line up with TRBD1. Germline assignment: CDR1 MNHEY and CDR2 SMNVEV (reference sequence). The V segment lost 4 bases and the J segment 1 base; nucleotides outside the gene matches: 8. This CDR3 region has 17 residues. CDR3 DNA sequence: TGTGCCAGCAGTTCGCTGACCGGGACAGGGAACACCGGGGAGCTGTTTTTT. Protein sequence: CASSSLTGTGNTGELFF.

The J gene is TRBJ1-1, the V gene TRBV5-1, with 10 bases fitting TRBD1. CDR1 SGHRS and CDR2 YFSETQ come from the germline V gene. The junction had 9 bases not matched to a gene; V was cut back by 5 bases and J by 5 bases. There are 15 residues in the CDR3. The CDR3 here is CASSLRTGGQTEAFF. In nucleotides, the CDR3 is TGCGCCAGCAGTCTTAGGACAGGGGGACAAACTGAAGCTTTCTTT.

The chain employs TRBV29-1 and TRBJ2-5; possible D gene TRBD1, 6 bases. Germline assignment: CDR1 SQVTM and CDR2 ANQGSEA. The CDR3 spans 15 residues. V gave up 3 bases and J gave up 5 bases, with 19 bases separating them. The chain's CDR3 is CSVDSDTGTGETQYF. The CDR3 DNA sequence: TGCAGCGTTGATAGTGATACAGGGACGGGGGAGACCCAGTACTTC.

This clone was recorded only once. The rearrangement links TRBV7-2 to TRBJ2-3; the match to TRBD2 covers 9 bases. CDR3 length: 16 residues. CDR1 is SGHTA, CDR2 FQGNSA, per germline. J lost 4 bases, V lost 0 bases, and 5 bases had no gene match. In DNA form, the CDR3 reads TGTGCCAGCAGCTTAGCTTTAGCGGGAGCCCCAGATACGCAGTATTTT. Its protein is CASSLALAGAPDTQYF.

This chain joins TRBV10-1 and TRBJ2-1; 8 bases are a match to TRBD2. The CDR3 is 16 residues long. CDR1 is WNHNN, CDR2 SYGVQD, per germline (reference sequence). V gave up 2 bases and J gave up 7 bases; unmatched junction bases: 10. This CDR3 is CASSELVLADPNEQFF. DNA for the CDR3: TGCGCCAGCAGTGAGCTGGTACTAGCGGACCCTAATGAGCAGTTCTTC.

The chain joins TRBV7-9 to TRBJ2-3, with 10 bases matching TRBD2. Losses at the gene ends were 4 bases for V and 0 bases for J; bases not matched to a gene: 4. The CDR3 is 16 residues long. In germline, CDR1 is SEHNR, CDR2 FQNEAQ (reference sequence). The CDR3 DNA reads as TGTGCCAGCAGCTACGGACTAGCGGCTAGCACAGATACGCAGTATTTT. It encodes CASSYGLAASTDTQYF.

The V call is TRBV4-1, the J call TRBJ1-1; 8 bases line up with TRBD1. This CDR3 is 14 amino acids long. Germline V gives CDR1 MGHRA, CDR2 YSYEKL. V gave up 4 bases and J gave up 8 bases; unmatched junction bases: 9. The CDR3, as DNA: TGCGCCAGCAGCCGTACCCAGGGGGCTCCCGAAGCTTTCTTT. Encoded protein: CASSRTQGAPEAFF.

The rearrangement uses TRBV7-9 and TRBJ2-7; tentatively, D is TRBD2 (6 bases). Germline V gene sequence: CDR1 SEHNR, CDR2 FQNEAQ (reference sequence). This CDR3 contains 14 residues. Trimming removed 0 bases at V and 5 bases at J, with 11 bases between. DNA of the CDR3: TGTGCCAGCAGCTTAGCAGGAGGGGCCCACGAGCAGTACTTC. This sequence encodes CASSLAGGAHEQYF.

Points on this clone: The junction and the germline gene differ at one end; a read error may be behind it. The V and J genes are TRBV7-7 and TRBJ2-3, with 10 positions matching TRBD2. Per the germline V gene, CDR1 is SSHAT and CDR2 is FNYEAQ (reference sequence). The CDR3 contains 15 residues. For the CDR3, the DNA is TGTGCTAGCAGCCCCGGGACTAGCGACACAGATACGCAGTATTTT. It encodes CASSPGTSDTDTQYF.

The rearrangement uses TRBV28 and TRBJ2-7, with D possibly matching TRBD1 (6 bases). The CDR3 is 15 amino acids. Between the trimmed V and J ends, which lost 2 bases and 3 bases, there was a span of 14 bases. The V gene's germline CDR1 is MDHEN and CDR2 SYDVKM. The CDR3 DNA follows: TGTGCCAGCAGTTTAAGGTCCAGGGGAAACTACGAGCAGTACTTC. Translating gives CASSLRSRGNYEQYF.

The V call is TRBV19, the J call TRBJ2-1; 11 bases fit TRBD2. The CDR3 loop spans 15 amino acids. V lost 4 bases and J lost 9; bases outside the gene matches: 8. The germline CDR1 and CDR2 sequences are LNHDA and SQIVND (reference sequence). The CDR3 DNA reads TGTGCCAGTAGTAGACTAGCGGGAAGGGGCCGTGAGCAGTTCTTC. It is translated as CASSRLAGRGREQFF.

The chain combines TRBV28 with TRBJ2-1, with D possibly matching TRBD1 (5 bases). The V end lost 5 bases, the J end lost 9 bases, and 14 bases lay between the germline ends. The length of the CDR3 is 13 residues. Germline loops: CDR1 MDHEN, CDR2 SYDVKM. The CDR3 DNA is TGTGCCAGCAGTACGGATATAAGGGGTGAGCAGTTCTTC. Protein: CASSTDIRGEQFF.

This chain uses TRBV28 with TRBJ1-4, with 11 bases that match TRBD1. Germline V gives CDR1 MDHEN, CDR2 SYDVKM. CDR3 length: 22 residues. With 3 bases clipped from V and 8 bases from J, the junction kept 26 bases outside the gene matches. The CDR3 DNA reads as TGTGCCAGCAGTTTGTCCGCGACCTACCGGGACAGGGGGTTATTGGGACTCGAAAAACTGTTTTTT. This codes for CASSLSATYRDRGLLGLEKLFF.

This sequence joins TRBV6-1 and TRBJ2-1, with 12 bases aligning to TRBD2. The V and J ends lost 4 bases and 10 bases, in that order; junction bases with no gene match: 8. There are 15 residues in the CDR3. The germline CDR1 and CDR2 sequences are MNHNS and SASEGT. DNA for the CDR3: TGTGCCAGCAGTGCAGGACTAGCGGGGATGACGGAGCAGTTCTTC. Residues: CASSAGLAGMTEQFF.